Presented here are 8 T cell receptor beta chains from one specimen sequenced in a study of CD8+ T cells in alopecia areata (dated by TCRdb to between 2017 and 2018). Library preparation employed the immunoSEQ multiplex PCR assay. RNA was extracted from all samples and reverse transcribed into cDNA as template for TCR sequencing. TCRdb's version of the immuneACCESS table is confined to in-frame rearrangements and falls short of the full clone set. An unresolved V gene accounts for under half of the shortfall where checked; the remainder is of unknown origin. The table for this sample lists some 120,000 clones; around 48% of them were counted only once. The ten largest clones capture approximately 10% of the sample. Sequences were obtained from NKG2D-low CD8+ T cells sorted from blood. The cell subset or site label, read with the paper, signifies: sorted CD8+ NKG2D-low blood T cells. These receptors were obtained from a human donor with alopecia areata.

Here the CDR3 DNA reads TGTGCCAGCAGCGGGGAAGGCTACACCTTC. Its protein is CASSGEGYTF. The rearrangement joins TRBV9 to TRBJ1-2; D is ambiguous. V was shortened by 3 bases and J by 8 bases, with 5 bases between the two germline ends. This CDR3 is 10 amino acids long. Germline V gives CDR1 SGDLS, CDR2 YYNGEE.

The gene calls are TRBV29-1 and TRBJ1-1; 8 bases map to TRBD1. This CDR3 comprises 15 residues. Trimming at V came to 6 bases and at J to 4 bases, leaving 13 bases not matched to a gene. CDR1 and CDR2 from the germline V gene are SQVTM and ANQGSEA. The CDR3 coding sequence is TGCAGCGTCTTCTTTCGGACAGGGAGGATCACTGAAGCTTTCTTT. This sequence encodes CSVFFRTGRITEAFF. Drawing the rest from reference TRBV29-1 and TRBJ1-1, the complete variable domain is SAVISQKPSRDICQRGTSLTIQCQVDSQVTMMFWYRQQPGQSLTLIATANQGSEATYESGFVIDKFPISRPNLTFSTLTVSNMSPEDSSIYLCSVFFRTGRITEAFFGQGTRLTVV.

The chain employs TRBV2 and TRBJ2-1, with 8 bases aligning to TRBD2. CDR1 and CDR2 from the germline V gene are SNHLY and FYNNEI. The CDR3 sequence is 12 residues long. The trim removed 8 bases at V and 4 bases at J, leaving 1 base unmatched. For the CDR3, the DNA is TGTGCCAGCGGGACTAGTTACAATGAGCAGTTCTTC. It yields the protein CASGTSYNEQFF.

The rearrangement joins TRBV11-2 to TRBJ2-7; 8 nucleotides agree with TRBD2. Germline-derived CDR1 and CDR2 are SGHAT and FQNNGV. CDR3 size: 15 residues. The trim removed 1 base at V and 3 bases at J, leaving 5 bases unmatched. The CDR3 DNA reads TGTGCCAGCAGCTTAGGCTTTAGCGGGATCTACGAGCAGTACTTC. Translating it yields CASSLGFSGIYEQYF. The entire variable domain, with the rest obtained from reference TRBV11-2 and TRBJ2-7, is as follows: EAGVAQSPRYKIIEKRQSVAFWCNPISGHATLYWYQQILGQGPKLLIQFQNNGVVDDSQLPKDRFSAERLKGVDSTLKIQPAKLEDSAVYLCASSLGFSGIYEQYFGPGTRLTVT.

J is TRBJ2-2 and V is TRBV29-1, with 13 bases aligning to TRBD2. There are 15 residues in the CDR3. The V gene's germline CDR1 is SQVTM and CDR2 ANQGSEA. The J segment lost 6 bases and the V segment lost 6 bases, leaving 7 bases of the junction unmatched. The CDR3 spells CSVHTSGRASGELFF. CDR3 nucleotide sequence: TGCAGCGTCCATACTAGCGGGAGGGCCTCCGGGGAGCTGTTTTTT.

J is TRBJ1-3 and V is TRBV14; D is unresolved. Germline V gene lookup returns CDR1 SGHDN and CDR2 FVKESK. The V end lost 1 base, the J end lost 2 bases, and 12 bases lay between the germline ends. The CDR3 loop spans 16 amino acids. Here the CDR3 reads CASSQVWGSAGNTIYF. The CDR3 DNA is TGTGCCAGCAGCCAAGTCTGGGGATCCGCTGGAAACACCATATATTTT.

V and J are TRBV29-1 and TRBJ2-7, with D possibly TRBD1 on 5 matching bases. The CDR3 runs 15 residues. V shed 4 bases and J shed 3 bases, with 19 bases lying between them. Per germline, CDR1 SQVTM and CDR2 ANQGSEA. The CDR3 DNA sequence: TGCAGCGTTGTAGACAGTTTTAATCAGGGCTACGAGCAGTACTTC. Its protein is CSVVDSFNQGYEQYF.

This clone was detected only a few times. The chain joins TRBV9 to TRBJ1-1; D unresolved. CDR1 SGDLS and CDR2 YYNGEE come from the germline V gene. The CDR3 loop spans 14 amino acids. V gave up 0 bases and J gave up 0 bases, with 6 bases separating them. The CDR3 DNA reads TGTGCCAGCAGCGTAGGTGTTATGAACACTGAAGCTTTCTTT. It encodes CASSVGVMNTEAFF.